The rows below give T cell receptor beta chains drawn from one sample of a study of blood T cell repertoires in COVID-19. Profiled with immunoSEQ multiplex PCR; TCRdb holds only in-frame clones, not every one. The sample lists 350,000 to 450,000 clones; about 85% were seen once. The sequenced material came from peripheral blood. The receptors originated from a woman younger than 35 with acute or convalescent COVID-19. Each CDR3 is given with its conserved first and last residue. Each record gives: D gene, V gene, clone size, J gene, CDR3 DNA, CDR3 protein. A D gene is named only where the DNA matches it firmly. Where a row states a size, it is once, few, many or the class of an expanded clone; other rows omit it.

D: TRBD1; V: TRBV5-1; size: -; J: TRBJ1-1; DNA: TGCGCCAGCAGCTCACGACAGGGATTGAACACTGAAGCTTTCTTT; CDR3: CASSSRQGLNTEAFF
D: -; V: TRBV30; size: -; J: TRBJ2-4; DNA: TGTGCCTGGAGTGTACACCGACAGGACATTCAGTACTTC; CDR3: CAWSVHRQDIQYF
D: TRBD1; V: TRBV28; size: -; J: TRBJ2-4; DNA: TGTGCCAGCAGTCGAACAGGGGTCCAAAACATTCAGTACTTC; CDR3: CASSRTGVQNIQYF
D: TRBD2; V: TRBV7-2; size: few; J: TRBJ2-5; DNA: TGTGCCAGCAGCTTAGTCCTGCGGGGGGAAGAGACCCAGTACTTC; CDR3: CASSLVLRGEETQYF
D: -; V: TRBV6-4; size: -; J: TRBJ2-3; DNA: TGTGCCAGCAGTGACATAAAATCAGTAGATACGCAGTATTTT; CDR3: CASSDIKSVDTQYF
D: TRBD2; V: TRBV13; size: once; J: TRBJ2-1; DNA: TGTGCCAGCAGCTTAGCTCCTAGCGGGAGTAGCCATGAGCAGTTCTTC; CDR3: CASSLAPSGSSHEQFF
D: -; V: TRBV27; size: -; J: TRBJ1-5; DNA: TGTGCCAGCAGTACCGACAGGCATCAGCCCCAGCATTTT; CDR3: CASSTDRHQPQHF
D: -; V: TRBV19; size: -; J: TRBJ1-5; DNA: TGTGCCAGTAGTAGCGGCAGTCCTAATCAGCCCCAGCATTTT; CDR3: CASSSGSPNQPQHF
D: -; V: TRBV2; size: -; J: TRBJ2-5; DNA: TGTGCCAGCAGTGACAGGACAGACCAAGAGACCCAGTACTTC; CDR3: CASSDRTDQETQYF
D: TRBD2; V: TRBV3-1/TRBV3-2; size: -; J: TRBJ2-5; DNA: TGTGCCAGCAGCCACTCGGGACTACAAGAGACCCAGTACTTC; CDR3: CASSHSGLQETQYF
D: TRBD2; V: TRBV10-3; size: -; J: TRBJ2-1; DNA: TGTGCCACCACTAGCGGGAGTGACAATGAGCAGTTCTTC; CDR3: CATTSGSDNEQFF
D: -; V: TRBV27; size: -; J: TRBJ2-1; DNA: TGTGCCAGCAGTTTGGGGGGAGAGTACAATGAGCAGTTCTTC; CDR3: CASSLGGEYNEQFF
D: TRBD1; V: TRBV6-5; size: -; J: TRBJ2-7; DNA: TGTGCCAGCAGTTACACCTCGACAGGGGCAACCTACGAGCAGTACTTC; CDR3: CASSYTSTGATYEQYF
D: TRBD1; V: TRBV29-1; size: -; J: TRBJ1-3; DNA: TGCAGCGTTGAAGACCCCCGACAGGGCATTTCTGGAAACACCATATATTTT; CDR3: CSVEDPRQGISGNTIYF
D: TRBD2; V: TRBV6-1; size: -; J: TRBJ2-5; DNA: TGTGCCAGCAGTGAAGGACTAGCGGGAGAAGAGACCCAGTACTTC; CDR3: CASSEGLAGEETQYF
D: TRBD2; V: TRBV9; size: -; J: TRBJ2-5; DNA: TGTGCCAGCAGCTTGGGACTAGCGGGAGGAGGGACCCAGTACTTC; CDR3: CASSLGLAGGGTQYF
D: TRBD1; V: TRBV7-3; size: -; J: TRBJ1-1; DNA: TGTGCCAGCAGCTGGGACAGGGAAACTGAAGCTTTCTTT; CDR3: CASSWDRETEAFF
D: -; V: TRBV19; size: -; J: TRBJ2-3; DNA: TGTGCCGTGGAAGGGGTGGGCACAGATACGCAGTATTTT; CDR3: CAVEGVGTDTQYF
D: TRBD1; V: TRBV18; size: -; J: TRBJ1-3; DNA: TGTGCCAGCTCAGCCGTCTCGACAGGGAATTCTGGAAACACCATATATTTT; CDR3: CASSAVSTGNSGNTIYF
D: -; V: TRBV2; size: -; J: TRBJ2-3; DNA: TGTGCCAGCAGTCCCCAAACACTAGTCAGCGCAGATACGCAGTATTTT; CDR3: CASSPQTLVSADTQYF
D: -; V: TRBV7-3; size: few; J: TRBJ2-2; DNA: TGTGCCAGCAGCTTAACGTCCGGTGGAGGGACCGGGGAGCTGTTTTTT; CDR3: CASSLTSGGGTGELFF
D: -; V: TRBV30; size: -; J: TRBJ2-1; DNA: TGTGCCTGGAGCGGACAGCTGGATAATGAGCAGTTCTTC; CDR3: CAWSGQLDNEQFF
D: TRBD1; V: TRBV28; size: -; J: TRBJ1-1; DNA: TGTGCCAGCAGTCGCCAGGGGGCCGGGATAGAAGCTTTCTTT; CDR3: CASSRQGAGIEAFF
D: -; V: TRBV5-1; size: -; J: TRBJ2-7; DNA: TGCGCCAGCAGCTTGGCACAAACCTACGAGCAGTACTTC; CDR3: CASSLAQTYEQYF
D: -; V: TRBV12-3/TRBV12-4; size: -; J: TRBJ1-2; DNA: TGTGCCATCCGTCAGGGGACCAACTATGGCTACACCTTC; CDR3: CAIRQGTNYGYTF
D: TRBD1; V: TRBV28; size: -; J: TRBJ1-5; DNA: TGTGCCAGCAGCTGGACCGGGACAGGACAATCGCGGCAGCCCCAGCATTTT; CDR3: CASSWTGTGQSRQPQHF
D: -; V: TRBV18; size: -; J: TRBJ2-7; DNA: TGTGCCAGCTCACCCCCGACAGGCTACGAGCAGTACTTC; CDR3: CASSPPTGYEQYF
D: -; V: TRBV2; size: -; J: TRBJ1-3; DNA: TGTGCCAGCAGTGAATTCCCGAGCTCTGGAAACACCATATATTTT; CDR3: CASSEFPSSGNTIYF
D: TRBD1; V: TRBV3-1/TRBV3-2; size: -; J: TRBJ1-4; DNA: TGTGCCAGCGGAAGACAGGGCGGCGAAAAACTGTTTTTT; CDR3: CASGRQGGEKLFF
D: -; V: TRBV27; size: -; J: TRBJ1-2; DNA: TGTGCCAGCAGTTTGAGGGGGGGCTGGGGCTACACCTTC; CDR3: CASSLRGGWGYTF
D: -; V: TRBV6-5; size: -; J: TRBJ2-5; DNA: TGTGCCAGCAGACCAACCCGGGACTTGCAGGAGACCCAGTACTTC; CDR3: CASRPTRDLQETQYF
D: -; V: TRBV7-3; size: -; J: TRBJ2-1; DNA: TGTGCCAGCAGCTTAAGCTCGGGGGAGAAATACAATGAGCAGTTCTTC; CDR3: CASSLSSGEKYNEQFF
D: -; V: TRBV6-5; size: -; J: TRBJ2-2; DNA: TGTGCCAGCACCGTTGGACATATCACCGGGGAGCTGTTTTTT; CDR3: CASTVGHITGELFF
D: -; V: TRBV18; size: -; J: TRBJ1-2; DNA: TGTGCCAGCTCACCGATTAGGGGTAGCCACTACACCTTC; CDR3: CASSPIRGSHYTF
D: TRBD1; V: TRBV9; size: few; J: TRBJ2-7; DNA: TGTGCCAGCAGCGTATCGGGACAGTTTGGCGAGCAGTACTTC; CDR3: CASSVSGQFGEQYF
D: TRBD1; V: TRBV5-1; size: -; J: TRBJ2-7; DNA: TGCGCCAGCAGCTTGATTTCAGGGGGCATCAACGAGCAGTACTTC; CDR3: CASSLISGGINEQYF
D: TRBD1; V: TRBV3-1/TRBV3-2; size: once; J: TRBJ2-1; DNA: TGTGCCAGCAGCTTCGGACAGGGGGCAAACGAGCAGTTCTTC; CDR3: CASSFGQGANEQFF
D: -; V: TRBV7-3; size: -; J: TRBJ2-1; DNA: TGTGCCAGCAGCTCCCGGGTTCGAGAAGGCAATGAGCAGTTCTTC; CDR3: CASSSRVREGNEQFF
D: -; V: TRBV29-1; size: -; J: TRBJ2-2; DNA: TGCAGCTGCAAGCGAGAATTAACCGGGGAGCTGTTTTTT; CDR3: CSCKRELTGELFF
D: TRBD1; V: TRBV5-4; size: -; J: TRBJ1-5; DNA: TGTGCCAGCAGCGCGGGACAGGGGAATCAGCCCCAGCATTTT; CDR3: CASSAGQGNQPQHF
D: TRBD2; V: TRBV6-5; size: -; J: TRBJ2-5; DNA: TGTGCCAGCAGCCCCCGGGGACTAGCTTGGGAGACCCAGTACTTC; CDR3: CASSPRGLAWETQYF
D: -; V: TRBV10-2; size: -; J: TRBJ2-1; DNA: TGCGCCAGCAGTGAGGTGGGCGAGGGTTACAATGAGCAGTTCTTC; CDR3: CASSEVGEGYNEQFF
D: TRBD2; V: TRBV2; size: -; J: TRBJ2-7; DNA: TGTGCCAGCAGTGTATCACTAGCGGGTAACGAGCAGTACTTC; CDR3: CASSVSLAGNEQYF
D: -; V: TRBV19; size: -; J: TRBJ1-1; DNA: TGTGCCAGTGGACACCACAAAATGAACACTGAAGCTTTCTTT; CDR3: CASGHHKMNTEAFF
D: -; V: TRBV30; size: -; J: TRBJ1-2; DNA: TGTGCCTGGAGTTCCCAGACTAACTATGGCTACACCTTC; CDR3: CAWSSQTNYGYTF
D: -; V: TRBV19; size: -; J: TRBJ1-1; DNA: TGTGCCAGTAGTCCGGTCACGGGGACTGAAGCTTTCTTT; CDR3: CASSPVTGTEAFF
D: -; V: TRBV5-1; size: -; J: TRBJ2-3; DNA: TGCGCCAGCAGCTTAATTCCGGGAGCAGATACGCAGTATTTT; CDR3: CASSLIPGADTQYF
D: TRBD2; V: TRBV5-1; size: -; J: TRBJ2-5; DNA: TGCGCCAGCAGCTTCACTAGCGGCCAAGAGACCCAGTACTTC; CDR3: CASSFTSGQETQYF
D: -; V: TRBV7-8; size: few; J: TRBJ2-7; DNA: TGTGCCAGCAGCCCCGAGCAGGTCCTAGCTTACGAGCAGTACTTC; CDR3: CASSPEQVLAYEQYF
D: -; V: TRBV10-1; size: -; J: TRBJ2-3; DNA: TGCGCCAGCAGTGGGGACAACACAGATACGCAGTATTTT; CDR3: CASSGDNTDTQYF
D: -; V: TRBV3-1/TRBV3-2; size: -; J: TRBJ2-7; DNA: TGTGCCAGCAGCCAAGATCCGAGCGGCGAGCAGTACTTC; CDR3: CASSQDPSGEQYF
D: TRBD1; V: TRBV13; size: -; J: TRBJ1-4; DNA: TGTGCCAGCAGCCCTTCGGGACAGGGCGGAGAAAAACTGTTTTTT; CDR3: CASSPSGQGGEKLFF
D: TRBD1; V: TRBV9; size: -; J: TRBJ2-7; DNA: TGTGCCAGCAGCGAGGGGACAGGGGGCTCCTACGAGCAGTACTTC; CDR3: CASSEGTGGSYEQYF
D: -; V: TRBV15; size: -; J: TRBJ1-2; DNA: TGTGCCACCAGACCTGACAGCCGGCATGGCTACACCTTC; CDR3: CATRPDSRHGYTF
D: -; V: TRBV5-5; size: once; J: TRBJ1-3; DNA: TGTGCCAGCAGTTACGACATTGGGGCATCTGGAAACACCATATATTTT; CDR3: CASSYDIGASGNTIYF